This TCR beta chain was identified during a study of cytomegalovirus exposure and HLA in healthy donors. Across the study: In a later analysis, it was reported that the approximately 110 validation repertoires had been produced on the same platform as the 600 to 850 repertoires belonging to the first cohort.

Some clones are missing from TCRdb's copy, which holds only in-frame ones; the method was immunoSEQ multiplex PCR. The sample holds about 330,000 clones, roughly 90% seen once. The CDR3 extends over 10 amino acids. CDR1 SQVTM and CDR2 ANQGSEA come from the germline V gene. To note about this clone: Antigen: not known. A read error may produce the germline difference seen at one junction end.

General study findings and limits: Testing in vitro showed a few CMV-associated chains specific for CMV antigens. The study put 150 to 200 TCR beta chains on its list as cytomegalovirus-associated. Rarity characterized most TCR sequences, yet some public TCRs appeared in many donors.

This TCR was recovered from a woman younger than 45 in good health and CMV-seropositive. Sequencing was performed on PBMCs. V usage is TRBV29-1 and J usage is TRBJ1-2; D unclear. CDR3 nucleotide sequence: TGCAGCGTTGAAGATCTGCTGGCGGATTTT. Its translation is CSVEDLLADF.